These 17 T cell receptor beta chains came from one sample sequenced in a study of CD4 T cells in relation to SARS-CoV-2 and coronaviruses. The data were produced by immunoSEQ multiplex PCR, yet TCRdb's version contains in-frame clones alone and is incomplete. The repertoire includes tens of thousands of clones, more than 60% of them detected once, and roughly 2.8% sits in the top ten. Their recognized antigens are unknown. Sequenced: memory CD4+ T cells from PBMCs, cultured in vitro. The receptors derive from an adult with COVID-19.

This clone was recorded a few times. The V call is TRBV18, the J call TRBJ2-1; 7 nucleotides agree with TRBD1. The junction had 5 bases not matched to a gene; V was cut back by 3 bases and J by 6 bases. CDR3 length equals 14 residues. Per germline, CDR1 KGHSH and CDR2 LQKENI. CDR3 region: CASSPVGTVNEQFF. The DNA for the CDR3 is TGTGCCAGCTCACCCGTCGGGACAGTCAATGAGCAGTTCTTC. Drawing the rest from reference TRBV18 and TRBJ2-1, the complete variable domain is NAGVMQNPRHLVRRRGQEARLRCSPMKGHSHVYWYRQLPEEGLKFMVYLQKENIIDESGMPKERFSAEFPKEGPSILRIQQVVRGDSAAYFCASSPVGTVNEQFFGPGTRLTVL.

The rearrangement joins TRBV19 to TRBJ2-6; D unclear. There are 14 residues in the CDR3. Per the germline V gene, CDR1 is LNHDA and CDR2 is SQIVND (reference sequence). Trimming left V 4 bases short and J 4 bases short, with 8 bases between. The CDR3 DNA sequence: TGTGCCAGTAGTACAGCCGCCGGGGCCAACGTCCTGACTTTC. This encodes CASSTAAGANVLTF.

The V gene is TRBV14, the J gene TRBJ2-1; tentative D call: TRBD1 (6 bases). The CDR3 is made up of 17 amino acids. Germline CDR1 SGHDN, CDR2 FVKESK. V was cut by 0 bases and J by 3 bases, with 15 bases left in between. CDR3 loop: CASSQDRTAGNYNEQFF. The CDR3 bases are TGTGCCAGCAGCCAAGATAGGACAGCCGGAAACTACAATGAGCAGTTCTTC.

The chain joins TRBV25-1 to TRBJ2-5, with D possibly TRBD2 on 7 matching bases. Germline values: CDR1 MGHDK, CDR2 SYGVNS. Trimming shortened V by 6 bases and J by 2 bases, and 16 bases separated the two germline ends. The CDR3 runs 15 residues. The CDR3 reads CASSPRGAGQETQYF. The CDR3 nucleotides are TGTGCCAGCAGCCCCCGGGGGGCTGGGCAAGAGACCCAGTACTTC.

The chain combines TRBV5-4 with TRBJ1-2; TRBD1 might be the D (5 bases). CDR1 and CDR2 from the germline V gene are SGHNT and YYREEE (reference sequence). The CDR3 is made up of 15 amino acids. Between the trimmed V and J ends, which lost 6 bases and 2 bases, there was a span of 17 bases. As DNA, the CDR3 is TGTGCCAGCACCTCGGAACTGGGGGGGAACTATGGCTACACCTTC. Its protein is CASTSELGGNYGYTF.

This sequence joins TRBV5-4 and TRBJ2-1, with D maybe TRBD2 (6 bases). The ends were cut back, 4 bases at V and 7 bases at J, with 12 bases in the middle. This CDR3 comprises 13 residues. Germline CDR1 is SGHNT and CDR2 is YYREEE (reference sequence). The CDR3 DNA follows: TGTGCCAGCAGCCCCCCCCGGGGGAATGAGCAGTTCTTC. Translating gives CASSPPRGNEQFF. Based on the CDR3 plus reference TRBV5-4 and TRBJ2-1, the full variable domain is ETGVTQSPTHLIKTRGQQVTLRCSSQSGHNTVSWYQQALGQGPQFIFQYYREEENGRGNFPPRFSGLQFPNYSSELNVNALELDDSALYLCASSPPRGNEQFFGPGTRLTVL.

The CDR3 region has the DNA TGCAGCGCTACAGGGGGTTCGAACGAGCAGTACTTC. This encodes CSATGGSNEQYF. V is TRBV29-1 and J is TRBJ2-7, with TRBD1 identical over 8 bases. The germline V gene encodes CDR1 SQVTM and CDR2 ANQGSEA. The CDR3 length is 12 residues. V shed 7 bases, J shed 5 bases, and the junction held 7 bases outside the gene matches.

This chain's CDR3 is CAWATSGGATPYEQYF. The DNA of the CDR3 is TGTGCCTGGGCTACAAGTGGCGGAGCTACCCCCTACGAGCAGTACTTC. V is TRBV30 and J is TRBJ2-7, with D unresolved. The CDR3 consists of 16 residues. Germline CDR1 and CDR2: GTSNPN and SVGIG (reference sequence). Trimming shortened V by 5 bases and J by 2 bases, and 22 bases separated the two germline ends.

This chain links TRBV5-1 with TRBJ2-7, with 8 bases matching TRBD1. CDR3 length: 15 amino acids. V was pared by 0 bases and J by 6 bases, with 8 bases of the junction left unmatched. Germline CDR1 SGHRS, CDR2 YFSETQ. CDR3 coding DNA: TGCGCCAGCAGCTTGGCCGGCAGGGGGCAGGGCGAGCAGTACTTC. Protein product: CASSLAGRGQGEQYF.

This chain uses TRBV30 with TRBJ2-1, with D possibly matching TRBD2 (6 bases). Germline assignment: CDR1 GTSNPN and CDR2 SVGIG (reference sequence). This CDR3 has 15 residues. The V end lost 2 bases, the J end lost 4 bases, and 15 bases lay between the germline ends. The CDR3 bases are TGTGCCTGGAGTTTAGCGGCCAGAGGGTACAATGAGCAGTTCTTC. This codes for CAWSLAARGYNEQFF.

The chain joins TRBV11-2 to TRBJ1-1, with 8 bases fitting TRBD1. This CDR3 has 14 residues. The V gene's germline CDR1 is SGHAT and CDR2 FQNNGV. With V trimmed by 5 bases and J by 4 bases, 6 bases remained unmatched. As DNA, the CDR3 is TGTGCCAGCAGCCCAGGGGGCGATGGCACTGAAGCTTTCTTT. Its translation: CASSPGGDGTEAFF.

This chain connects TRBV28 to TRBJ1-6; 7 bases are shared with TRBD1. The germline gives CDR1 MDHEN, CDR2 SYDVKM. The CDR3 spans 13 residues. V shed 6 bases and J 7 bases; nucleotides not matched to a gene: 3. CDR3 protein: CASRTGTNSPLHF. The DNA for the CDR3 is TGTGCCAGCAGGACAGGGACGAATTCACCCCTCCACTTT.

The chain carries TRBV5-1 and TRBJ2-2; D is undetermined. CDR1 and CDR2 from the germline V gene are SGHRS and YFSETQ. Trimming removed 0 bases from V and 1 base from J, with 7 bases in between. This CDR3 region has 15 residues. CDR3 nucleotide sequence: TGCGCCAGCAGCTTGGAAGGGCGGAACACCGGGGAGCTGTTTTTT. Amino acids: CASSLEGRNTGELFF.

The rearrangement joins TRBV10-1 to TRBJ2-7; 9 nucleotides line up with TRBD2. The CDR3 runs to 15 residues. The germline V gene has CDR1 WNHNN and CDR2 SYGVQD (reference sequence). V dropped 0 bases and J dropped 2; count of bases not matched to a gene: 2. CDR3: CASSESTSGPYEQYF. DNA of the CDR3: TGCGCCAGCAGTGAGTCGACTAGCGGCCCCTACGAGCAGTACTTC.

The chain recombines TRBV6-5 with TRBJ1-6, with TRBD1 matching over 7 bases. V was clipped by 5 bases and J by 7 bases; unmatched bases: 2. The CDR3 spans 13 residues. Germline V gives CDR1 MNHEY, CDR2 SVGAGI. The CDR3 nucleotides read TGTGCCAGCAGTAGACAGGGCAATTCACCCCTCCACTTT. This gives the protein CASSRQGNSPLHF.

This clone was observed a few times. This sequence joins TRBV5-4 and TRBJ2-2; no firm D call. There are 14 residues in the CDR3. In germline, CDR1 is SGHNT, CDR2 YYREEE (reference sequence). V gave up 2 bases and J gave up 1 base, with 6 bases separating them. CDR3 sequence: CASSFSGNTGELFF. The CDR3 DNA sequence: TGTGCCAGCAGCTTTTCAGGGAACACCGGGGAGCTGTTTTTT.

Of note for this clone: A read error may produce the germline difference seen at one junction end. The rearrangement links TRBV27 to TRBJ2-7; 12 bases line up with TRBD2. Germline CDR1 is MNHEY and CDR2 is SMNVEV (reference sequence). The CDR3 is 16 amino acids. The CDR3 reads CVSSPLAGGISYEQYF. Written as DNA, the CDR3 is TGTGTCAGCAGTCCCCTAGCGGGAGGGATCTCTTACGAGCAGTACTTC.